This T cell receptor beta chain was captured by sequencing in a study of cytomegalovirus exposure and HLA in healthy donors (TCRdb year 2017). In the study overall: An earlier analysis of more than 550 of the donors reported approximately 280 Gb of sequence data and 117 million unique TCR beta sequences obtained from about 170 million T cells. Roughly 5 DR-DQ haplotypes were handled as single units for association and clustering, since linkage in the cohort was strong. A later analysis re-analyzed previously published TCR beta repertoires from 666 donors and added high-resolution HLA genotyping to study TCR occurrence patterns. Besides the first cohort of approximately 710 subjects, a separate validation cohort made up of 120 different subjects was used. To decide whether each TCR beta V gene segment behaved as functional or pseudogenic, an earlier analysis of several hundred of the donors relied on high-throughput TCR beta sequencing. HLA typing covered class I and class II loci at four-digit resolution. Using immunosequencing, the study profiled T cell repertoires from some 670 subjects and related those repertoires to cytomegalovirus serostatus. On average, 235,054 unique TCR beta nucleotide sequences were sequenced per donor among a few hundred genotyped donors of the cohort, with roughly 19% of those sequences being non-productive. Donor age, sex, ethnicity and CMV serostatus were collected together with the repertoire data. The aim of the study was to test whether cataloging public T cell receptors could identify signatures of past pathogen exposure. In a later genetic analysis, genome-wide SNP genotypes for about 65% of the roughly 700 donors were used, and that subset was treated as a discovery cohort. Every discovery cohort repertoire had been produced on one sequencing platform. Around 330 gigabases of sequencing data and roughly 80 million unique TCR sequences made up an early release that covered roughly 670 HLA-typed donors. To predict cytomegalovirus infection status, the study combined high-throughput TCR immunosequencing, statistical association of individual TCRs with disease status, and machine learning. Of the roughly 400 genotyped donors, approximately 83% fell in the genetic ancestry cluster associated with self-reported Caucasian donors. In the later analysis, no new phenotypic data were used to find candidate immune exposures; instead, reliance was placed on TCR beta sequences and their occurrence across donors. The number of typed donors differed by locus: about 620-630 for A, B, C, DRB1 and DQB1; 500 to 550 for DQA1; about 600 for DPA1; and some 430 for DPB1.

The CDR3 runs 10 residues from the cysteine to the phenylalanine. The sequence is cut down to CDR3 DNA, 30 bases in frame from base 1. V gives up 4 bases and J gives up 10 bases, and the segment between their germline ends measures 8 bases. CDR1 and CDR2 were assigned from the germline V gene as SNHLY and FYNNEI. In total, roughly 710 healthy bone marrow donors made up the cohort. At the time of sampling, all cohort members were nominally healthy, though unrecorded immune exposures were likely present. The donor tested CMV seropositive, placing the donor among the 250 to 350 seropositive members of the cohort. A peripheral blood sample was provided by each donor, and peripheral blood mononuclear cells were used for TCR beta sequencing. The Qiagen DNeasy Blood Extraction Kit was used to extract genomic DNA from the blood cell samples. Details on this clone: Its specific antigen is unknown. No qualities accompany the bases; no much larger clone lies one base away.

Libraries were made using the immunoSEQ multiplex PCR assay. A mixture of 60 forward primers for TCR Vbeta segments and 13 reverse primers for TCR Jbeta segments was used in the multiplex PCR. The CDR3 region of rearranged TCR beta genes was amplified from genomic DNA with a multiplex PCR assay. The Illumina HiSeq System was used to sequence the amplified TCR beta libraries as 87-base-pair reads. The published analysis was carried out like this. A later analysis counted about 80 million unique TCR beta chains across the approximately 700 repertoires, and roughly 9.9 million of these chains were shared by at least two donors. Raw reads were error-corrected and collapsed into unique sequences with a nearest-neighbor algorithm that merged closely related sequences to remove PCR and sequencing errors. Alignment of CDR3 sequences to IMGT reference sequences was used to assign V, D and J gene segments. For a sequence to be retained, a match of at least six nucleotides was required to both a V gene segment and a J gene segment. A rearrangement counted as productive if the CDR3 had no stop codons and remained in frame with V and J, and every other rearrangement counted as non-productive. CDR3 was defined by IMGT convention, running from the second conserved V-encoded cysteine to the conserved J-encoded phenylalanine. Sequences without an unambiguous match to a single V gene segment were excluded from the earlier analysis of approximately 560 of the donors. In an earlier analysis of several hundred of the donors, V segments were called functional above 56.7% productive rearrangements and were called segregating when the between-donor standard deviation exceeded 5%. To diagnose cytomegalovirus status from the catalog of TCR beta chain sequences, a statistical classification framework was built. V and J gene assignment, in a later analysis, came from comparing TCR nucleotide sequences with IMGT/GENE-DB human TR gene sequences. In a later analysis, CDR3 sequences and most-parsimonious VDJ recombination scenarios were assigned using the TCRdist pipeline. In a later analysis, each TCR beta chain was defined by its CDR3 amino acid sequence together with its V-gene family, and reads without a unique V-gene family were excluded. A later analysis removed 592 highly shared, low-generation-probability nucleotide sequences to deal with suspected cross-contamination and a sequencing artifact. For each public chain, a later analysis derived a clonal expansion index from normalized ranks of inferred template counts within each repertoire. In a later analysis, generation probabilities were computed using a VDJ recombination model fitted to out-of-frame rearrangements, and the results were checked against IGoR. In a later analysis, hypergeometric tests were used to score TCR-TCR, TCR-HLA and TCR-CMV co-occurrence, with a repertoire-size bias correction applied to TCR pairs. False discovery rates were estimated in a later analysis by permuting HLA or CMV assignments 20 times. In a later analysis, co-occurring TCRs were grouped using DBSCAN, and TCRdist sequence similarity was added for clustering within HLA-allele-positive subsets. Repertoires with fewer than 30,000 or more than 120,000 public chains were left out of co-occurrence clustering, as were roughly five repertoires with anomalous nucleotide sharing. TCRdb provides this immuneACCESS table in a form limited to in-frame rearrangements. Some clones are lacking; in checked studies, under half of them reflect an unresolved V gene, and why the rest are absent is not known. V and J calls and clone size come straight from that table; D and trimming were deduced from the DNA. The sample yields 90,000 to 100,000 clones; 70% to 80% were counted once. The ten largest account for over 15% of the sample.

General findings and caveats noted by the study authors: Correlated functional status among segregating V segments might reflect linkage disequilibrium, but an unknown experimental factor could not be ruled out. In vitro tests confirmed that a few of the cytomegalovirus-associated TCR beta chains recognize cytomegalovirus antigens. In a later analysis, most CMV-associated TCR beta chains were found to appear HLA-restricted, with HLA associations seemingly driven largely by CMV exposure. Across donors, most TCR sequences were observed very rarely, whereas some public TCRs were present in many individuals. The study listed 150 to 200 TCR beta chains as associated with cytomegalovirus. Assigning TCR associations to individual alleles was difficult when HLA alleles, especially DR and DQ, strongly co-occurred. Specific HLA alleles were associated with 15,000 to 20,000 TCR beta sequences at a false discovery rate of 0.05 in a later analysis. Only TCR beta chains were sequenced in this cohort, and the absence of alpha or paired-chain data limited detectable features. CMV serostatus was the only immune exposure information available for the cohort. A group of highly shared sequence variants was considered likely to be a technical artifact of the sequencing pipeline. An earlier analysis of around 600 of the donors showed that most TCR beta V segments appeared in productive rearrangements either about 87% or about 30% of the time, which broadly matched IMGT annotations. The earlier analysis of 587 of the donors excluded roughly 16 rarely observed V segments, including chromosome 9 orphons, because counts were too low. Some IMGT-functional V segments, including TRBV6-2 and TRBV6-3, could not be distinguished by the 87-base-pair reads and were therefore excluded. In a later analysis, HLA-associated TCR beta chains were found to be more clonally expanded and to have lower generation probabilities than equally common non-associated chains. A later genetic analysis reported fewer N-insertions in productive TCRs among donors in an Asian-associated ancestry cluster than the roughly 670-donor mean. A later analysis reported that several top co-occurrence clusters appeared linked to parvovirus B19, influenza, CMV and Epstein-Barr virus. V-gene and J-gene trimming of TCR beta chains was associated with a missense DCLRE1C variant in a later genetic analysis, and the association was replicated in an independent cohort. A later analysis found that TCR association rates varied across HLA loci, with DRB1 alleles showing the most associated TCRs and HLA-C alleles the fewest. According to the authors, the approach could potentially be generalized to other disease states and immunological phenotypes. A further reported finding was that TCR beta sequences accurately predicted the HLA-A and HLA-B alleles for most subjects in the first cohort. Cytomegalovirus status was reported to be diagnosed by the classifier with high specificity and sensitivity in both the original and validation cohorts. Because HLA typing was unavailable for some donors at each locus, only the typed subset was used in association tests. Sequencing depth was assumed to be roughly uniform across donors in the presence/absence analyses, though that assumption may not hold.

Sequencing was performed on PBMCs. The sequence was collected from a man aged 60 to 75 in good health and CMV-seropositive. The sequence links TRBV2 to TRBJ2-7, with no reliable assignment of the D segment. CDR3 reads: CASSGSRQYF. The DNA sequence follows: TGTGCCAGCAGTGGGAGCAGACAGTACTTC.